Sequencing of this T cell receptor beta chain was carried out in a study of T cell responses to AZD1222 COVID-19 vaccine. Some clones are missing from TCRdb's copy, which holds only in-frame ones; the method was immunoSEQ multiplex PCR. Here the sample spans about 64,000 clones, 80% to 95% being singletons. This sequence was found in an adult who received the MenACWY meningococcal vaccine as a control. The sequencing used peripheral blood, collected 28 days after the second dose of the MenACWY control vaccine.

Here the CDR3 reads CASSLYPGGQDTEAFF. The CDR3 DNA sequence: TGTGCCAGCAGCTTATACCCGGGAGGACAAGACACTGAAGCTTTCTTT. The chain uses TRBV7-9 and TRBJ1-1; a possible D gene is TRBD1 (5 bases). V lost 2 bases, J lost 3 bases, and 16 bases lay in between. The CDR3 extends over 16 amino acids. CDR1 is SEHNR, CDR2 FQNEAQ, per germline (reference sequence).